Each of the 29 T cell receptor beta chains below was sequenced from the same sample in a study of blood T cell repertoires in COVID-19. TCRdb's copy holds only in-frame clones and misses some; the assay was immunoSEQ multiplex PCR. The table shows around 160,000 clones, with more than 75% occurring only once. The sequencing input was peripheral blood. The receptors derive from a man between 60 and 75 years old with active or convalescent COVID-19.

The V call is TRBV6-5, the J call TRBJ2-1; tentatively, D is TRBD2 (6 bases). V lost 4 bases to trimming and J lost 1 base, with 8 bases between them. The CDR3 extends over 14 amino acids. Germline V gene lookup returns CDR1 MNHEY and CDR2 SVGAGI. The CDR3 sequence: CASSSGVSYNEQFF. The CDR3 nucleotides are TGTGCCAGCAGTTCGGGGGTTTCCTACAATGAGCAGTTCTTC.

This clone was picked up one time. The chain uses TRBV30 and TRBJ2-7; possibly TRBD2 for D (5 bases). V was clipped by 2 bases and J by 6 bases, with 8 bases between them. Germline lookup yields CDR1 GTSNPN and CDR2 SVGIG (reference sequence). This CDR3 spans 11 amino acids. The CDR3 protein is CAWSQRSEQYF. The DNA for the CDR3 is TGTGCCTGGAGTCAGCGGAGCGAGCAGTACTTC.

The chain has TRBV11-2 and TRBJ2-5; D might be TRBD1 (5 bases). Deletions cut 5 bases from V and 3 bases from J, with 10 bases between. This CDR3 comprises 13 residues. Germline CDR1 is SGHAT and CDR2 is FQNNGV. The CDR3: CASSPGQEETQYF. The CDR3 DNA sequence: TGTGCCAGCAGCCCAGGGCAGGAAGAGACCCAGTACTTC.

This rearrangement joins TRBV10-3 to TRBJ2-2; TRBD2 matches 7 bases. Germline trimming cut 5 bases from V and 6 bases from J; bases unmatched to any gene: 12. The CDR3 runs 16 residues. CDR1 is ENHRY, CDR2 SYGVKD, per germline. Here the CDR3 reads CAISRVAGEDAGELFF. As DNA, the CDR3 is TGTGCCATCAGTAGGGTCGCGGGAGAGGACGCCGGGGAGCTGTTTTTT.

V usage is TRBV6-5 and J usage is TRBJ2-7, with 8 bases fitting TRBD1. The CDR3 covers 13 residues. Germline V gives CDR1 MNHEY, CDR2 SVGAGI. The V and J ends lost 2 bases and 4 bases, in that order; junction bases with no gene match: 1. CDR3 coding DNA: TGTGCCAGCAGTTACGACAGGGGATACGAGCAGTACTTC. Amino acid sequence: CASSYDRGYEQYF.

The genes are TRBV9 and TRBJ2-5, with TRBD2 identical over 11 bases. Germline V gene lookup returns CDR1 SGDLS and CDR2 YYNGEE. The length of the CDR3 is 15 residues. The V segment lost 1 base and the J segment 5 bases; nucleotides outside the gene matches: 4. CDR3 DNA: TGTGCCAGCAGCGTAAGGCCTAGCGGGGGGGAGACCCAGTACTTC. Its protein is CASSVRPSGGETQYF.

The rearrangement joins TRBV18 to TRBJ1-6; D is ambiguous. The V gene's germline CDR1 is KGHSH and CDR2 LQKENI. The V end was cut by 0 bases, the J end by 7 bases, with 7 bases between. The CDR3 totals 14 residues. This chain's CDR3 is CASSPPARNSPLHF. The CDR3 DNA sequence: TGTGCCAGCTCACCACCGGCCAGAAATTCACCCCTCCACTTT.

The chain employs TRBV9 and TRBJ1-1; 7 bases are a match to TRBD1. Germline loops: CDR1 SGDLS, CDR2 YYNGEE. The CDR3 runs 14 residues. V trimming: 4 bases; J trimming: 4 bases; junction bases outside the gene matches: 7. CDR3 amino acids: CASSPGQWGTEAFF. The DNA for the CDR3 is TGTGCCAGCAGCCCGGGACAGTGGGGCACTGAAGCTTTCTTT.

J is TRBJ2-7 and V is TRBV5-4; the match to TRBD1 covers 11 bases. The CDR3 extends over 14 amino acids. Trimming cost V 4 bases and J 7 bases; bases outside gene matches: 7. CDR1 and CDR2 (germline): SGHNT, YYREEE (reference sequence). CDR3 sequence (DNA): TGTGCCAGCAGCACCCGGACAGGGGGCGAAGAGCAGTACTTC. It encodes CASSTRTGGEEQYF.

This chain links TRBV27 with TRBJ2-3; tentatively, D is TRBD2 (6 bases). Deletions cut 6 bases from V and 2 bases from J, with 18 bases between. Germline CDR1 reads MNHEY; CDR2 reads SMNVEV (reference sequence). The CDR3 is 16 amino acids. The CDR3 loop reads CASRRGLGLYTDTQYF. The CDR3 nucleotides read TGTGCCAGCAGGAGAGGACTGGGACTTTACACAGATACGCAGTATTTT.

This clone has only a few counts. This sequence joins TRBV7-9 and TRBJ1-1; no definite D call. Germline values: CDR1 SEHNR, CDR2 FQNEAQ (reference sequence). The V end was cut by 5 bases, the J end by 2 bases, with 12 bases between. The CDR3 runs to 14 residues. The CDR3 protein is CASSRGRLNTEAFF. In DNA form, the CDR3 reads TGTGCCAGCAGCAGAGGGAGACTTAACACTGAAGCTTTCTTT.

The rearrangement uses TRBV3-1 (or the pseudogene TRBV3-2) and TRBJ1-1; 8 bases agree with TRBD1. Germline assignment: CDR1 LGHDT and CDR2 YNNKEL (reference sequence). The V gene end was trimmed by 8 bases and the J gene end by 7 bases; junction bases not matched to a gene: 9. The CDR3 consists of 13 residues. The CDR3 DNA follows: TGTGCCAGCCTAAACAGGGGGGAGGATGAAGCTTTCTTT. Translating gives CASLNRGEDEAFF.

This sequence joins TRBV6-2 or TRBV6-3 and TRBJ2-1; D may be TRBD2 (6 bases). The V end was cut by 1 base, the J end by 3 bases, with 10 bases between. CDR3 length equals 15 residues. Germline V gene lookup returns CDR1 MNHEY and CDR2 SVGEGT. The CDR3 sequence is CASSYFAGNYNEQFF. Here the CDR3 DNA reads TGTGCCAGCAGTTACTTTGCGGGAAACTACAATGAGCAGTTCTTC.

V is TRBV2 and J is TRBJ1-1, with D possibly matching TRBD1 (6 bases). The CDR3 has 13 amino acids. V dropped 5 bases and J dropped 5 bases, with 12 bases sitting between them. Germline V gene lookup returns CDR1 SNHLY and CDR2 FYNNEI. The CDR3: CASSKGGLTEAFF. The CDR3 region has the DNA TGTGCCAGCAGTAAGGGGGGGCTGACTGAAGCTTTCTTT.

The chain is built from TRBV6-5 and TRBJ1-1, with D hard to call. The CDR3 length is 14 residues. V was pared by 7 bases and J by 5 bases, with 17 bases between. CDR1 and CDR2 (germline): MNHEY, SVGAGI. The CDR3 DNA reads TGTGCCAGCATCCGGGAAGGGCTAGGGACTGAAGCTTTCTTT. This codes for CASIREGLGTEAFF.

The V gene is TRBV7-6, the J gene TRBJ2-5; D uncertain. CDR1 is SGHVS and CDR2 is FNYEAQ in the germline V gene. V lost 3 bases, J lost 3 bases, and 17 bases lay in between. The CDR3 loop spans 16 amino acids. The CDR3 spells CASSFRPDPREETQYF. In DNA, the CDR3 is TGTGCCAGCAGCTTTAGGCCCGACCCTAGAGAAGAGACCCAGTACTTC.

The chain is built from TRBV5-4 and TRBJ1-5, with 8 bases aligning to TRBD1. V lost 4 bases to trimming and J lost 5 bases; unmatched junction nucleotides: 5. The CDR3 contains 14 residues. Germline V gives CDR1 SGHNT, CDR2 YYREEE (reference sequence). Here the CDR3 reads CASSEQGVDQPQHF. CDR3 coding DNA: TGTGCCAGCAGCGAACAGGGGGTGGATCAGCCCCAGCATTTT.

This clone was seen only a few times. In DNA form, the CDR3 reads TGTGCCAGCAGCCTCGGGAGGGGCTACACCTTC. It yields the protein CASSLGRGYTF. J is TRBJ1-2 and V is TRBV11-2, with D hard to call. V gave up 5 bases and J gave up 8 bases, with 9 bases separating them. Per germline, CDR1 SGHAT and CDR2 FQNNGV. The CDR3 runs to 11 residues. Looking up the rest from reference TRBV11-2 and TRBJ1-2 gives the full variable domain: EAGVAQSPRYKIIEKRQSVAFWCNPISGHATLYWYQQILGQGPKLLIQFQNNGVVDDSQLPKDRFSAERLKGVDSTLKIQPAKLEDSAVYLCASSLGRGYTFGSGTRLTVV.

V and J are TRBV30 and TRBJ1-1, with a possible D match to TRBD1 (5 bases). CDR1 and CDR2 (germline): GTSNPN, SVGIG (reference sequence). The CDR3 runs to 13 residues. The V gene lost 7 bases and the J gene lost 0 bases, with 12 bases spanning the gap. CDR3: CALSVQVNTEAFF. CDR3 DNA: TGTGCCTTAAGCGTACAGGTGAACACTGAAGCTTTCTTT.

The chain carries TRBV1 and TRBJ2-4; the D segment call TRBD1 is taken from the table without a DNA check. TRBV1 is annotated as a pseudogene. The CDR3 consists of 16 residues. The CDR3 reads CTSSHGSQGSKNIQYF. In DNA form, the CDR3 reads TGCACCAGCAGCCATGGCTCTCAGGGATCCAAAAACATTCAGTACTTC.

The chain uses TRBV5-1 and TRBJ1-4; D perhaps matches TRBD1 (5 bases). Trimming removed 5 bases from V and 0 bases from J, with 8 bases in between. Germline CDR1 reads SGHRS; CDR2 reads YFSETQ. The CDR3 is 14 amino acids. The CDR3 DNA reads as TGCGCCAGCAGAGACAGAGCAACTAATGAAAAACTGTTTTTT. Its translation: CASRDRATNEKLFF.

This sequence joins TRBV19 and TRBJ1-2; no definite D call. The germline V gene encodes CDR1 LNHDA and CDR2 SQIVND (reference sequence). V lost 3 bases to trimming and J lost 5 bases, with 7 bases between them. There are 12 residues in the CDR3. In DNA form, the CDR3 reads TGTGCCAGTAGTATGACGGGTTATGGCTACACCTTC. As protein: CASSMTGYGYTF.

The chain uses TRBV19 and TRBJ1-6; D gene uncertain. The CDR3 spans 16 residues. Germline V gene lookup returns CDR1 LNHDA and CDR2 SQIVND (reference sequence). V lost 3 bases to trimming and J lost 8 bases, with 17 bases between them. CDR3: CASSMVPPGRHSPLHF. Here the CDR3 DNA reads TGTGCCAGTAGTATGGTCCCCCCGGGTCGGCATTCACCCCTCCACTTT.

The sample holds one count of this clone. The chain has TRBV10-1 and TRBJ1-2; 9 nucleotides agree with TRBD1. The CDR3 is 14 amino acids. Germline V gene data show CDR1 as WNHNN and CDR2 as SYGVQD (reference sequence). Losses at the gene ends were 5 bases for V and 2 bases for J; bases not matched to a gene: 3. CDR3 in DNA: TGCGCCAGCAGTCCGGGACAGGGAAACTATGGCTACACCTTC. Translating gives CASSPGQGNYGYTF.

The chain combines TRBV7-2 with TRBJ2-7, with 9 bases aligning to TRBD2. This CDR3 spans 18 amino acids. Looked up from germline, CDR1 is SGHTA and CDR2 is FQGNSA. J gave up 3 bases and V 1 base, and 13 bases lay outside the gene matches. The CDR3: CASSLGGSIAGASYEQYF. The CDR3 nucleotides read TGTGCCAGCAGCTTAGGCGGAAGTATAGCGGGGGCGAGCTACGAGCAGTACTTC.

This clone was picked up one time. The J gene is TRBJ1-6, the V gene TRBV3-1 (or the pseudogene TRBV3-2); unclear D gene. V dropped 3 bases and J dropped 6 bases, with 9 bases sitting between them. Germline V gene sequence: CDR1 LGHDT, CDR2 YNNKEL (reference sequence). The CDR3 is 14 amino acids. Here the CDR3 DNA reads TGTGCCAGCAGCCACCAGGCTCCTAATTCACCCCTCCACTTT. It yields the protein CASSHQAPNSPLHF.

The gene calls are TRBV30 and TRBJ2-3; a possible D gene is TRBD2 (6 bases). CDR1 GTSNPN and CDR2 SVGIG come from the germline V gene (reference sequence). V dropped 2 bases and J dropped 2 bases, with 11 bases sitting between them. The CDR3 is made up of 14 amino acids. The CDR3 region has the DNA TGTGCCTGGAGTAGACTAGAGGTCACAGATACGCAGTATTTT. This codes for CAWSRLEVTDTQYF.

The V call is TRBV7-2, the J call TRBJ2-3, with unresolved D. Looked up from germline, CDR1 is SGHTA and CDR2 is FQGNSA. V lost 1 base, J lost 0 bases, and 11 bases lay in between. The CDR3 covers 16 residues. The CDR3 region has the DNA TGTGCCAGCAGCTTAGTTGGCGGATCAAGCACAGATACGCAGTATTTT. This translates into CASSLVGGSSTDTQYF.

Worth noting for this clone: Other DNA sequences within the sample encode an identical CDR3. The chain is built from TRBV30 and TRBJ1-5; perhaps TRBD1 as D (5 bases). Trimming shortened V by 0 bases and J by 7 bases, and 10 bases separated the two germline ends. Germline CDR1 GTSNPN, CDR2 SVGIG (reference sequence). CDR3 length: 13 amino acids. The CDR3 loop is CAWSVQGSQPQHF. In DNA, the CDR3 is TGTGCCTGGAGTGTTCAGGGAAGCCAGCCCCAGCATTTT.